These 3 T cell receptor beta chains came from one sample sequenced in a study of blood T cell repertoires in COVID-19. The protocol was immunoSEQ multiplex PCR, while the TCRdb copy is restricted to in-frame clones and leaves out a portion. The sample lists fewer than 700,000 clones, approximately 91% occurring once. The sample comprised peripheral blood. These receptors originate from a woman aged 45 to 65 with COVID-19, enrolled during active disease.

The chain links TRBV10-3 to TRBJ2-1; 8 bases are shared with TRBD1. This CDR3 region has 17 residues. V was clipped by 6 bases and J by 3 bases; unmatched bases: 13. Looked up from germline, CDR1 is ENHRY and CDR2 is SYGVKD. The CDR3 nucleotides read TGTGCCATCAGCGAAGGGACAGGAAATATCTACTACAATGAGCAGTTCTTC. Protein: CAISEGTGNIYYNEQFF.

The genes are TRBV2 and TRBJ1-2; D is ambiguous. The CDR3 covers 13 residues. V was shortened by 10 bases and J by 6 bases, with 18 bases between the two germline ends. Germline CDR1 and CDR2: SNHLY and FYNNEI. In DNA form, the CDR3 reads TGTGCCACTTTGGGGAGGAAAAAGGATGGCTACACCTTC. Residues: CATLGRKKDGYTF. Full variable domain (rest looked up from reference TRBV2 and TRBJ1-2): EPEVTQTPSHQVTQMGQEVILRCVPISNHLYFYWYRQILGQKVEFLVSFYNNEISEKSEIFDDQFSVERPDGSNFTLKIRSTKLEDSAMYFCATLGRKKDGYTFGSGTRLTVV.

This clone was seen more than once but under ten times. The chain has TRBV10-3 and TRBJ1-5; 7 nucleotides line up with TRBD1. Trimming took 4 bases from V and 5 from J; bases not matched to a gene: 5. Germline V gives CDR1 ENHRY, CDR2 SYGVKD. This CDR3 comprises 14 residues. The CDR3 region is CAISGGTGDQPQHF. The CDR3, as DNA: TGTGCCATCAGTGGGGGAACAGGGGATCAGCCCCAGCATTTT.